The clone carrying this T cell receptor (beta chain) was detected ten times or more. Its antigen is currently unknown. This record belongs to a study of neurological immune-mediated disorders. Time point described: longitudinal time-point 3. Source material was 2 million unsorted PBMCs, stored at -80 °C in RNAlater. 5'RACE generated cDNA with 10-nucleotide random UMIs. TCRdb processed the 5' RACE reads anew with MiXCR; each CDR3 protein has one entry. The sample gives about 99,000 distinct CDR3 sequences, about a tenth of which show up once; around 3.3% is in the top ten. Study results and caveats: The most TCR clonal expansion was seen in HTLV-1-associated myelopathy, whereas the least was seen in multiple sclerosis, below the level in healthy controls.

The CDR3 extends over 17 amino acids. V lost 4 bases to trimming and J lost 0 bases; unmatched junction nucleotides: 6. Germline V lookup: CDR1 SEHNR, CDR2 FQNEAQ (reference sequence). The receptor was isolated from a female donor with HTLV-1-associated myelopathy (HAM/TSP). The rearrangement joins TRBV7-9 to TRBJ1-4; 9 positions match TRBD1. The sequencing input was PBMCs. As DNA, the CDR3 is TGTGCCAGCAGCTCATGGGGACAGGGAACAACTAATGAAAAACTGTTTTTT. Its translation is CASSSWGQGTTNEKLFF.